The present entry profiles one T cell receptor beta chain with its context. Antigen unknown. This specimen comes from a study of cytotoxic CD8 clonotypes in ibrutinib-treated CLL. Study-wide context: The group held 10 to 11 relapsed/refractory and fewer than 16 treatment-naive patients, with some 17 IGHV unmutated. Study observations and caveats: There were differences in sampling times between sustained-remission and progressing patients. Baseline levels of clonality went above those of age-matched healthy donors and moved with circulating CD8+ T-cell counts.

Repertoires were generated with immunoSEQ multiplex PCR, while TCRdb's copy carries only in-frame clones and drops some. The data hold roughly 54,000 clones, with about 50% observed a single time. The CDR3 sequence is 14 residues long. In germline, CDR1 is SNHLY, CDR2 FYNNEI. Trimming left V 10 bases short and J 2 bases short, with 18 bases between. The source of this sequence is a human donor with chronic lymphocytic leukemia. Sequenced here: PBMCs, sampled after 24 months of ibrutinib treatment. This chain links TRBV2 with TRBJ2-7; D possibly corresponds to TRBD2 (7 bases). CDR3 DNA: TGTGCCACCGCTTGGGCGGGGGCTACCTACGAGCAGTACTTC. Translating it yields CATAWAGATYEQYF.